This is a list of T cell receptor beta chains from one sample in a study of OX40 agonist ivuxolimab in advanced cancers. Some clones are missing from TCRdb's copy, which holds only in-frame ones; the method was immunoSEQ multiplex PCR. The sample includes 75,000 to 80,000 clones, around 87% of them seen just once. Sequenced material: CD4+ or CD8+ T cells sorted from blood, taken in a trial of the OX40 agonist ivuxolimab. The receptors come from an adult with an advanced solid tumor such as melanoma, head and neck, liver or kidney cancer. CDR3s include the opening cysteine and the closing phenylalanine or tryptophan. The order of the fields is V gene, clone size, J gene, D gene, CDR3 DNA, CDR3 protein. A D gene is named only where the DNA matches it firmly. Only some rows state a clone size, as once, few, many or a class for expanded clones.

>TRBV6-1|-|TRBJ1-5|-
TGTGCCAGCCACCTCGGGGCTCGAAGCAATCAGCCCCAGCATTTT
CASHLGARSNQPQHF
>TRBV7-7|-|TRBJ2-1|TRBD1
TGTGCCAGCAGCCCAAACAGGGGTAATGAGCAGTTCTTC
CASSPNRGNEQFF
>TRBV7-2|-|TRBJ1-3|TRBD1
TGTGCCAGCAGCTGGACAGGGTCTAACACCATATATTTT
CASSWTGSNTIYF
>TRBV7-3|-|TRBJ2-3|-
TGTGCCAGCAGCACGGGGGAGTTCGGGACAGATACGCAGTATTTT
CASSTGEFGTDTQYF
>TRBV7-9|-|TRBJ1-5|TRBD1
TGTGCCAGCAGCTTAGGACAGGGGAGCAATCAGCCCCAGCATTTT
CASSLGQGSNQPQHF
>TRBV10-1|once|TRBJ2-1|-
TGCGCCAGCAGTGATCCTTCGCAACGGGGCAATGAGCAGTTCTTC
CASSDPSQRGNEQFF
>TRBV9|-|TRBJ2-7|-
TGTGCCAGCAGCGTAGATCCAGGGGACGACTACGAGCAGTACTTC
CASSVDPGDDYEQYF
>TRBV6-5|-|TRBJ1-1|TRBD1
TGTGCCAGCATGCCCCCCGGGACAGGGACCCCTGAAGCTTTCTTT
CASMPPGTGTPEAFF
>TRBV28|once|TRBJ1-5|TRBD1
TGTGCCAGCAGTCCAGGGGGGCTGAGCAATCAGCCCCAGCATTTT
CASSPGGLSNQPQHF
>TRBV5-4|-|TRBJ2-5|-
TGTGCCAGCAGCTTGGGTGCTGGAAGGGAGATGGAGACCCAGTACTTC
CASSLGAGREMETQYF
>TRBV7-9|-|TRBJ1-1|TRBD1
TGTGCCAGCAGCCCTGGAAGACAGGGGGCTTTCTTT
CASSPGRQGAFF
>TRBV9|-|TRBJ2-1|TRBD2
TGTGCCAGCAGCCGTATTGGGACTAGCGGGGGCGACATCTATTACAATGAGCAGTTCTTC
CASSRIGTSGGDIYYNEQFF
>TRBV7-2|-|TRBJ1-2|-
TGTGCCAGCAGCTTATCTGGGATTAACTATGGCTACACCTTC
CASSLSGINYGYTF
>TRBV4-1|-|TRBJ2-3|TRBD2
TGCGCCAGCAGCCAAGCGGGGGGTGGCACAGATACGCAGTATTTT
CASSQAGGGTDTQYF
>TRBV6-1|-|TRBJ2-5|TRBD2
TGTGCCAGCAGTGTAGCGGGGCGTGGGGAGACCCAGTACTTC
CASSVAGRGETQYF
>TRBV28|-|TRBJ2-7|-
TGTGCCAGCAGTTTGATGGTCAGCTCCTACGAGCAGTACTTC
CASSLMVSSYEQYF
>TRBV2|-|TRBJ1-2|-
TGTGCCAGCAGCGTACTCTGGTACTGCACCTTC
CASSVLWYCTF
>TRBV19|-|TRBJ1-5|TRBD1
TGTGCCAGTAGTATATTTGGGACAGCGAGCAATCAGCCCCAGCATTTT
CASSIFGTASNQPQHF